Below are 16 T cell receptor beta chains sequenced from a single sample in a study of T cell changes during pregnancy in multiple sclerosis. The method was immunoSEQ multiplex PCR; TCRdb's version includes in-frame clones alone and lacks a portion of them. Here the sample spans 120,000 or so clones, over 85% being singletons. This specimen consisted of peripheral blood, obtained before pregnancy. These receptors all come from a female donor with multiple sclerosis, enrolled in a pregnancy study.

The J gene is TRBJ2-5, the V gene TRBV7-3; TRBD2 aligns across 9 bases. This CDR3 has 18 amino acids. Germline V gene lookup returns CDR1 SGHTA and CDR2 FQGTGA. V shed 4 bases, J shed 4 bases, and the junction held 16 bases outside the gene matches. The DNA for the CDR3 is TGTGCCAGCAGCTCCAACACCACTAGCGGGCTCCCCCTAGAGACCCAGTACTTC. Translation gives CASSSNTTSGLPLETQYF.

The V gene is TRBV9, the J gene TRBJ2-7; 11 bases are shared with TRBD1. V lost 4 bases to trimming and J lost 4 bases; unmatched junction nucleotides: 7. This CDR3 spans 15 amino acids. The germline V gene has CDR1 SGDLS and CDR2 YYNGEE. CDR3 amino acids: CASSPRDRGAYEQYF. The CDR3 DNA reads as TGTGCCAGCAGCCCCCGGGACAGGGGGGCATACGAGCAGTACTTC.

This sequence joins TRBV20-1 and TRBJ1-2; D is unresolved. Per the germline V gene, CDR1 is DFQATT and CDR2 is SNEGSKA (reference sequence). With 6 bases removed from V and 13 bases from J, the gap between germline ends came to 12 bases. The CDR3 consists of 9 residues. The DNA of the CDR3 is TGCAGTGCCCGGCGGGGAGGCACCTTC. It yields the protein CSARRGGTF.

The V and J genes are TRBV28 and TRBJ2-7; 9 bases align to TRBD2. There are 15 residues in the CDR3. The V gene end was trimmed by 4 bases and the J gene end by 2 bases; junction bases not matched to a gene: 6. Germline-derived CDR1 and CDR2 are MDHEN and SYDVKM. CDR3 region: CASSSGAGGPYEQYF. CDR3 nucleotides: TGTGCCAGCAGTTCCGGAGCGGGAGGACCCTACGAGCAGTACTTC.

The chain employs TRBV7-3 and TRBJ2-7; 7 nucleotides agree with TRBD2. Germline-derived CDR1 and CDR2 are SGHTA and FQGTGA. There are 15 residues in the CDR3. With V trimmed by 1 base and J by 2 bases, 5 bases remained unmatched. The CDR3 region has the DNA TGTGCCAGCAGCTTAAGGGCTAGCGGTCCCTACGAGCAGTACTTC. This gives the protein CASSLRASGPYEQYF.

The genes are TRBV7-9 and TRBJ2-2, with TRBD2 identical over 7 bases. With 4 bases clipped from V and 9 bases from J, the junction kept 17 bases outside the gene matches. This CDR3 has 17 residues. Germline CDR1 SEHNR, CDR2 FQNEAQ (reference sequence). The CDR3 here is CASSSGLPETAGRELFF. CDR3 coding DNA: TGTGCCAGCAGCTCCGGACTTCCGGAAACAGCGGGGAGGGAGCTGTTTTTT.

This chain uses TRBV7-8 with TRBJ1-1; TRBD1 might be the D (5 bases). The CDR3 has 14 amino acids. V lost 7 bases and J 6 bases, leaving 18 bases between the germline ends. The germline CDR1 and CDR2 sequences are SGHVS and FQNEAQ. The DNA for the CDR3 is TGTGCCAGCAAGAGAACGGAGGGGAAGGCTGAAGCTTTCTTT. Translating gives CASKRTEGKAEAFF. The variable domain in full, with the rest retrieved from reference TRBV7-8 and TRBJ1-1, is GAGVSQSPRYKVAKRGQDVALRCDPISGHVSLFWYQQALGQGPEFLTYFQNEAQLDKSGLPSDRFFAERPEGSVSTLKIQRTQQEDSAVYLCASKRTEGKAEAFFGQGTRLTVV.

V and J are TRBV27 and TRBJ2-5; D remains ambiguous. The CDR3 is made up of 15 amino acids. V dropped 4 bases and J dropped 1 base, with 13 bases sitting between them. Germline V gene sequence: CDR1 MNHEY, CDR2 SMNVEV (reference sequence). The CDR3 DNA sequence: TGTGCCAGCAGTTCTTACGGCAGGCCCCAAGAGACCCAGTACTTC. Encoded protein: CASSSYGRPQETQYF.

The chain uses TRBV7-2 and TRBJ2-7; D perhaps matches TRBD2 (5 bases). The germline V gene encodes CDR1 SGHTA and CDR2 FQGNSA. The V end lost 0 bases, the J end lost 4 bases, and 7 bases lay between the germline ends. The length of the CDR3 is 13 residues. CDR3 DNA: TGTGCCAGCAGCTTAGCGGGAGTTTACGAGCAGTACTTC. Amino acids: CASSLAGVYEQYF.

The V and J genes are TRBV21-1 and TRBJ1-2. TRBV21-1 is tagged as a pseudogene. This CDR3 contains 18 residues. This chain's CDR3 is CASSKALYREGVNYGYTF. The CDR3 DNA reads TGTGCCAGCAGCAAAGCGCTTTATAGGGAGGGCGTTAACTATGGCTACACCTTC.

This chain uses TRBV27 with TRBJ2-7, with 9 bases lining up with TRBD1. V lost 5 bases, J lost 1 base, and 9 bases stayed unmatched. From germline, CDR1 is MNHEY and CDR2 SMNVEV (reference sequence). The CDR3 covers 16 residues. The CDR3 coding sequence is TGTGCCAGCAGTCCCTTGGGACAGGGAAAGTCCTACGAGCAGTACTTC. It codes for CASSPLGQGKSYEQYF.

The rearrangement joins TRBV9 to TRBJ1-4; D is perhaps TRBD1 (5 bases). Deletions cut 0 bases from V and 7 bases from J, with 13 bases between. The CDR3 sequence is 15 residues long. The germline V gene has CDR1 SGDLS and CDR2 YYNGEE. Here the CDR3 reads CASSVGHRRGEKLFF. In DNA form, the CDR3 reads TGTGCCAGCAGCGTAGGTCACAGGCGGGGTGAAAAACTGTTTTTT.

CDR3 sequence (DNA): TGCGCCAGCAGCCACCCAGGGACAGGGGGCACCGAGCAGTACTTC. It yields the protein CASSHPGTGGTEQYF. V gene TRBV5-1 combines with J gene TRBJ2-7; 12 bases agree with TRBD1. Germline V lookup: CDR1 SGHRS, CDR2 YFSETQ. V lost 4 bases to trimming and J lost 6 bases; unmatched junction nucleotides: 8. The CDR3 sequence is 15 residues long.

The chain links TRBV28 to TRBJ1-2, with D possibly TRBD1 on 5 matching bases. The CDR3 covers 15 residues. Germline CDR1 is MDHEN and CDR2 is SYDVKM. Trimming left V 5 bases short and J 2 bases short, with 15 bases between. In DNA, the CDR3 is TGTGCCAGCAGTCCGGAAGACAGACCCAACTATGGCTACACCTTC. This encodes CASSPEDRPNYGYTF.

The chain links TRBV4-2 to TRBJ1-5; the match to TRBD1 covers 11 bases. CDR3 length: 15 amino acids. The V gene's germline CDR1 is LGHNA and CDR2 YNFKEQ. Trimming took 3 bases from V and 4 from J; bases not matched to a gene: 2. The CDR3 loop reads CASSQGQGENQPQHF. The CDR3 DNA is TGTGCCAGCAGCCAGGGACAGGGGGAAAATCAGCCCCAGCATTTT.

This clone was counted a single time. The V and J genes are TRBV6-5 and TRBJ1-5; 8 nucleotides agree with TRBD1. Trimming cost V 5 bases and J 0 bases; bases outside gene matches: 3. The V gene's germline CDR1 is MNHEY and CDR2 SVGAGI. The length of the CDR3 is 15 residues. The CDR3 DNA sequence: TGTGCCAGCAGTCGGACAGGGATTAGCAATCAGCCCCAGCATTTT. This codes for CASSRTGISNQPQHF.